This T cell receptor (beta chain) was identified during a study of neoadjuvant nivolumab and ipilimumab in lung cancer. This clone was seen only a few times. Profiled with immunoSEQ multiplex PCR; TCRdb holds only in-frame clones, not every one. The table includes 39,000 or so clones, 89% detected once. This clonotype was sampled from an adult with non-small cell lung cancer. The sample consisted of peripheral blood, taken before neoadjuvant nivolumab, alone or with ipilimumab.

For the CDR3, the DNA is TGTGCCACCAGCGGAATCAGGGGGACTAGCGGTCCTGGGGGGACCCAGTACTTC. This codes for CATSGIRGTSGPGGTQYF. The chain has TRBV15 and TRBJ2-5, with 11 bases identical to TRBD2. Germline assignment: CDR1 LNHNV and CDR2 YYDKDF (reference sequence). V lost 5 bases and J lost 7; bases outside the gene matches: 18. The CDR3 is 18 residues long.